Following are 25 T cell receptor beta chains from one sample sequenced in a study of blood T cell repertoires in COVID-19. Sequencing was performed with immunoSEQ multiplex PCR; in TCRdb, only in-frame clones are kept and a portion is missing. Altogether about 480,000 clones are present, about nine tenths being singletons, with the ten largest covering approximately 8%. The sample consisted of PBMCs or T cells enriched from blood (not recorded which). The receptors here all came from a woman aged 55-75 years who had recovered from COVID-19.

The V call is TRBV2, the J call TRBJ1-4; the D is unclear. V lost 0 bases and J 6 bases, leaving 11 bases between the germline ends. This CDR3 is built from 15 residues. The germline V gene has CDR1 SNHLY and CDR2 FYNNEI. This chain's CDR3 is CASSEALRLYEKLFF. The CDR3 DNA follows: TGTGCCAGCAGTGAAGCTTTGCGTCTCTATGAAAAACTGTTTTTT.

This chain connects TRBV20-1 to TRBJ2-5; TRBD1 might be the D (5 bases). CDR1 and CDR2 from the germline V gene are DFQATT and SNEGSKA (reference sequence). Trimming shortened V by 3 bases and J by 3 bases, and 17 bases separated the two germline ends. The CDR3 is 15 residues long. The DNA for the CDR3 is TGCAGTGCTAGTCCCTTGACAGACAATAAAGAGACCCAGTACTTC. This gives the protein CSASPLTDNKETQYF.

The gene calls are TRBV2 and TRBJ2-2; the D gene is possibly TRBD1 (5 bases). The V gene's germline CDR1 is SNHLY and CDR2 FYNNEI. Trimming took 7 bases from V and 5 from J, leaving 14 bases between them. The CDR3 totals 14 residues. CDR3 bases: TGTGCCAGCACCCAGGGTGTCGAGACCGGGGAGCTGTTTTTT. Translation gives CASTQGVETGELFF.

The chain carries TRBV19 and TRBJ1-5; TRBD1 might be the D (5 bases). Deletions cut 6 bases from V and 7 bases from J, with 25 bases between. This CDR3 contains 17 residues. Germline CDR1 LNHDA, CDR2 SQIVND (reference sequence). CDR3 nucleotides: TGTGCCAGTAGCATTAGTCCAATCAGGAGTCAGGGACAGCCCCAGCATTTT. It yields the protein CASSISPIRSQGQPQHF.

CDR3 amino acids: CASSTGLNQPQHF. The DNA for the CDR3 is TGTGCCAGCTCTACAGGACTAAATCAGCCCCAGCATTTT. This rearrangement joins TRBV19 to TRBJ1-5, with D perhaps TRBD1 (5 bases). Deletions cut 9 bases from V and 4 bases from J, with 13 bases between. The CDR3 is 13 residues long. In germline, CDR1 is LNHDA, CDR2 SQIVND (reference sequence).

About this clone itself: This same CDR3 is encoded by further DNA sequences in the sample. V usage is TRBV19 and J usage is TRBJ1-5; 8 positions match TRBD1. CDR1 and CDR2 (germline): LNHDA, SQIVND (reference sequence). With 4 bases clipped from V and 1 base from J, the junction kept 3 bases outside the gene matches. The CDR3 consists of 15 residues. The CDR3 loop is CASSKTGVSNQPQHF. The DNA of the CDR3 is TGTGCCAGTAGTAAGACAGGGGTAAGCAATCAGCCCCAGCATTTT.

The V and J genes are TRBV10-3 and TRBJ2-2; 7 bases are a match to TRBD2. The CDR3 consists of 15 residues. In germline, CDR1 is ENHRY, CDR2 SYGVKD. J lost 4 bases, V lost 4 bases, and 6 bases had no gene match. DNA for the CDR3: TGTGCCATCAGTGGCGGCGGGGGAGGCACCGGGGAGCTGTTTTTT. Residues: CAISGGGGGTGELFF.

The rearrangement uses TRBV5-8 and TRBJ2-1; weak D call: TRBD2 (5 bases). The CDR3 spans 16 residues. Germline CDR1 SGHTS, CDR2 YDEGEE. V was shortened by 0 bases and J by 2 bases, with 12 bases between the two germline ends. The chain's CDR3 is CASSLATRGAYNEQFF. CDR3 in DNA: TGTGCCAGCAGCTTGGCCACCCGGGGAGCCTACAATGAGCAGTTCTTC.

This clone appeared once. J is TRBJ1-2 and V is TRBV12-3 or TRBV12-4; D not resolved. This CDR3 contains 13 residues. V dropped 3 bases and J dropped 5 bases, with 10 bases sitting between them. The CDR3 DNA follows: TGTGCCAGCAGTTTGCCCAGGTTATATGGCTACACCTTC. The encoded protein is CASSLPRLYGYTF.

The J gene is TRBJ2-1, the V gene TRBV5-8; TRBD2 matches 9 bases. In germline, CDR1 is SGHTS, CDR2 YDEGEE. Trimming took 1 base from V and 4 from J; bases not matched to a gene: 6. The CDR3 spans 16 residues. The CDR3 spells CASSLSRGGYYNEQFF. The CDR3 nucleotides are TGTGCCAGCAGCTTGTCGCGGGGGGGTTATTACAATGAGCAGTTCTTC.

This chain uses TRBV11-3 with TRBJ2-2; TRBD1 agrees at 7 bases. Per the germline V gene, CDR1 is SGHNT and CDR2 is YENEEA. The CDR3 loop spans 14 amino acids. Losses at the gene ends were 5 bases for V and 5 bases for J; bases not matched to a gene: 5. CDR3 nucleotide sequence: TGTGCCAGCAGCCAATCGACAGGGACCGGGGAGCTGTTTTTT. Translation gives CASSQSTGTGELFF.

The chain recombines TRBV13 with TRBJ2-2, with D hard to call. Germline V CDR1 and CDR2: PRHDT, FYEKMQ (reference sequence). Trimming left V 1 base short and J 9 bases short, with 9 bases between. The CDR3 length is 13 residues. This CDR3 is CASSLVVRRELFF. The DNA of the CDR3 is TGTGCCAGCAGCTTAGTAGTCAGGAGGGAGCTGTTTTTT.

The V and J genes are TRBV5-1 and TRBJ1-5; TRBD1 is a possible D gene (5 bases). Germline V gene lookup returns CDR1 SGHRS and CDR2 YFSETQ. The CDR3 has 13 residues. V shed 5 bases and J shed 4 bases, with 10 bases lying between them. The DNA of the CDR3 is TGCGCCAGCAGAATGACAGAAAATCAGCCCCAGCATTTT. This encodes CASRMTENQPQHF.

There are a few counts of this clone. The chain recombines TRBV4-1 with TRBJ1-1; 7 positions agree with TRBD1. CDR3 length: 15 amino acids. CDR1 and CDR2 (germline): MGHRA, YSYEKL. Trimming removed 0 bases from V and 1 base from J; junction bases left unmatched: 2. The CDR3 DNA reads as TGCGCCAGCAGCCAAGATTACAGGGGGAACACTGAAGCTTTCTTT. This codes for CASSQDYRGNTEAFF.

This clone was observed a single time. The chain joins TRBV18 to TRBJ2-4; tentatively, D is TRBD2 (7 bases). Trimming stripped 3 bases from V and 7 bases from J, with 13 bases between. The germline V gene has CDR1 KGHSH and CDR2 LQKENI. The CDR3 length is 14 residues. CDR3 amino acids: CASSPWTGGNIQYF. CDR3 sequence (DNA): TGTGCCAGCTCACCCTGGACGGGGGGCAACATTCAGTACTTC.

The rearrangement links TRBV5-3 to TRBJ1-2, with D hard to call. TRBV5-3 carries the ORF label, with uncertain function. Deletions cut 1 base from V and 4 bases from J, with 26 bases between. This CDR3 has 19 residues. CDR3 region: CARSLRHKLFKNDGYGYTF. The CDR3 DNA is TGTGCCAGAAGCTTGAGACACAAACTTTTTAAAAACGACGGCTATGGCTACACCTTC.

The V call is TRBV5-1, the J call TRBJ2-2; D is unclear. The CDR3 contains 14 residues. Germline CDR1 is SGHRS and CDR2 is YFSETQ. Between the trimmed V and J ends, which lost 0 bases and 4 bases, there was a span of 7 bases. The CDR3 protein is CASSLAVSTGELFF. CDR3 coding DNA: TGCGCCAGCAGCTTGGCCGTGAGCACCGGGGAGCTGTTTTTT.

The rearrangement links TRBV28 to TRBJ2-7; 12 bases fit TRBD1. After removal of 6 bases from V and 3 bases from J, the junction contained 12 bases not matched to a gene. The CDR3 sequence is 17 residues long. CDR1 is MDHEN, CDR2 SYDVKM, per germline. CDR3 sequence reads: CASSSTGQGAVLYEQYV. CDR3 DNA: TGTGCCAGCAGCTCAACGGGACAGGGGGCCGTACTCTACGAGCAGTACGTC.

The CDR3 bases are TGTGCCAGCAGCACGGGACTAGCGGAAAACATTCAGTACTTC. Its translation is CASSTGLAENIQYF. This chain joins TRBV5-4 and TRBJ2-4; TRBD2 matches at 11 bases. Per the germline V gene, CDR1 is SGHNT and CDR2 is YYREEE (reference sequence). The CDR3 totals 14 residues. The V gene end was trimmed by 4 bases and the J gene end by 5 bases; junction bases not matched to a gene: 2.

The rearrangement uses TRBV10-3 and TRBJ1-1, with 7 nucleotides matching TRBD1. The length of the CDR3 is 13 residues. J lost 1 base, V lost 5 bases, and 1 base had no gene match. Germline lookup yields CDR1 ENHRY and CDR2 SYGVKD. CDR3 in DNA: TGTGCCATCAGTTGGACAGGGAACACTGAAGCTTTCTTT. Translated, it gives CAISWTGNTEAFF.

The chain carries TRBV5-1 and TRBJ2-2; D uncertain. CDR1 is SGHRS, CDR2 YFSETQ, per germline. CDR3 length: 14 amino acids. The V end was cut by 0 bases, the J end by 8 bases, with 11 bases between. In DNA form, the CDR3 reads TGCGCCAGCAGCTTGGCCCAGTTTGTTGGGGAGCTGTTTTTT. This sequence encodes CASSLAQFVGELFF.

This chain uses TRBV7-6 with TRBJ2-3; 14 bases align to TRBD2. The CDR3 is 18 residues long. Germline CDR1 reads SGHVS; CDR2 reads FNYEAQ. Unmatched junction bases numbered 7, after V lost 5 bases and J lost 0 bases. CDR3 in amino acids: CASSLRTSGGQSTDTQYF. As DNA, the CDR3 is TGTGCCAGCAGCCTAAGGACTAGCGGGGGGCAAAGCACAGATACGCAGTATTTT.

CDR3 residues: CASSPLVGGGNSGNTIYF. CDR3 in DNA: TGTGCCAGCTCACCTTTAGTAGGAGGGGGCAACTCTGGAAACACCATATATTTT. The chain recombines TRBV18 with TRBJ1-3, with 7 bases lining up with TRBD1. The junction had 11 bases not matched to a gene; V was cut back by 3 bases and J by 0 bases. This CDR3 contains 18 residues. CDR1 and CDR2 (germline): KGHSH, LQKENI.

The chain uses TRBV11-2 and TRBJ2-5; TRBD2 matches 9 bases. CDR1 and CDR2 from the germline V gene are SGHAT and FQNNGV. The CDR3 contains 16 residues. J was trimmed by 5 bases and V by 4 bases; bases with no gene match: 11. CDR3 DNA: TGTGCCAGCAGCTCGCTTCAGCGGGGGGCGTGGGAGACCCAGTACTTC. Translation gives CASSSLQRGAWETQYF.

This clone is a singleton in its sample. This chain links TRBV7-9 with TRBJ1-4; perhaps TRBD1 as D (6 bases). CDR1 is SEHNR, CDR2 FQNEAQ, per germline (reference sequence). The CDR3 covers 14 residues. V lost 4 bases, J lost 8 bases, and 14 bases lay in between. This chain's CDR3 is CASSSDSLGEKLFF. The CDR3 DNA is TGTGCCAGCAGCTCGGACAGCCTGGGGGAAAAACTGTTTTTT. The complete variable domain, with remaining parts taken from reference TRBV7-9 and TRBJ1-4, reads DTGVSQNPRHKITKRGQNVTFRCDPISEHNRLYWYRQTLGQGPEFLTYFQNEAQLEKSRLLSDRFSAERPKGSFSTLEIQRTEQGDSAMYLCASSSDSLGEKLFFGSGTQLSVL.